This TCR beta chain was sequenced during a study of multiple sclerosis patients with progressive multifocal leukoencephalopathy. The assay was run at survey level. Data came from immunoSEQ multiplex PCR; TCRdb stores just in-frame clones and leaves some out. The repertoire holds about 33,000 clones, roughly 87% seen once, with around 2.9% in the top ten. The CDR3 is made up of 13 amino acids. Trimming pared 4 bases from V and 0 bases from J, leaving 6 bases between. Per germline, CDR1 SGHTA and CDR2 FQGNSA. Time point denoted: time of PML onset. PML was confirmed by JC virus DNA in cerebrospinal fluid.

The V and J genes are TRBV7-2 and TRBJ1-2; no reliable D call. The receptor was isolated from a human donor with progressive multifocal leukoencephalopathy. The sample consisted of PBMCs, taken from a patient treated with natalizumab. CDR3 loop: CASSSQANYGYTF. The DNA for the CDR3 is TGTGCCAGCAGCTCCCAGGCTAACTATGGCTACACCTTC. The full variable domain, its missing parts supplied by reference TRBV7-2 and TRBJ1-2, is GAGVSQSPSNKVTEKGKDVELRCDPISGHTALYWYRQSLGQGLEFLIYFQGNSAPDKSGLPSDRFSAERTGGSVSTLTIQRTQQEDSAVYLCASSSQANYGYTFGSGTRLTVV.